Listed below are T cell receptor beta chains from one sample, sequenced in a study of blood T cell repertoires in COVID-19. Assay: immunoSEQ multiplex PCR; the TCRdb copy retains only in-frame clones and omits some. The data contain some 130,000 clones, 84% of them seen just once; the ten biggest clones take up 15% to 20%. Sequencing used peripheral blood. The receptor set was obtained from a woman aged 80 or over with acute or convalescent COVID-19. The CDR3 runs from the conserved cysteine through the conserved F or W. The D gene is left open where the match is weak. Where a row states a size, it is once, few, many or the class of an expanded clone; other rows omit it.

clone size: .
V gene: TRBV4-1
D gene: TRBD1
J gene: TRBJ1-4
CDR3 DNA: TGCGCCAGCAGGTCCGCAGGGGGTCTGTTTTTT
CDR3 protein: CASRSAGGLFF

clone size: .
V gene: TRBV10-3
D gene: .
J gene: TRBJ2-2
CDR3 DNA: TGTGCCACCGCCCCCCGCGTTGACACCAACACCGGGGAGCTGTTTTTT
CDR3 protein: CATAPRVDTNTGELFF

clone size: .
V gene: TRBV30
D gene: .
J gene: TRBJ2-7
CDR3 DNA: TGTGCCTGGAGTGTAGGACGGACTTACTCCTACGAGCAGTACTTC
CDR3 protein: CAWSVGRTYSYEQYF

clone size: few
V gene: TRBV30
D gene: TRBD1
J gene: TRBJ1-3
CDR3 DNA: TGTGCCTGGGCGACAGGGAATACCCTAATGGACTCTGGAAACACCATATATTTT
CDR3 protein: CAWATGNTLMDSGNTIYF

clone size: .
V gene: TRBV12-3/TRBV12-4
D gene: .
J gene: TRBJ1-5
CDR3 DNA: TGTGCCAGCAGTTTAGCTAGTAATCAGCCCCAGCATTTT
CDR3 protein: CASSLASNQPQHF

clone size: .
V gene: TRBV6-2/TRBV6-3
D gene: TRBD1
J gene: TRBJ1-5
CDR3 DNA: TGTGCCAGCAGTCGCCCGGGACAGATCAATCAGCCCCAGCATTTT
CDR3 protein: CASSRPGQINQPQHF

clone size: .
V gene: TRBV5-6
D gene: TRBD1
J gene: TRBJ1-1
CDR3 DNA: TGTGCCAGCAGCTTGGGCCCGACAGGGGGCCGAACTGAAGCTTTCTTT
CDR3 protein: CASSLGPTGGRTEAFF

clone size: .
V gene: TRBV30
D gene: .
J gene: TRBJ2-6
CDR3 DNA: TGTGCCTGGAGGGAGTCCTCTGGGGCCAACGTCCTGACTTTC
CDR3 protein: CAWRESSGANVLTF

clone size: few
V gene: TRBV6-1
D gene: .
J gene: TRBJ1-2
CDR3 DNA: TGTGCCAGCAGTGAGAGGGCAGTCTATGGCTACACCTTC
CDR3 protein: CASSERAVYGYTF

clone size: .
V gene: TRBV5-8
D gene: TRBD1
J gene: TRBJ1-2
CDR3 DNA: TGTGCCAGCAGCGAAGGGGACAGGGTGATCTATGGCTACACCTTC
CDR3 protein: CASSEGDRVIYGYTF

clone size: .
V gene: TRBV5-1
D gene: TRBD1
J gene: TRBJ1-1
CDR3 DNA: TGCGCCAGCAGCTTGACTGGGACAGGGACCACTGAAGCTTTCTTT
CDR3 protein: CASSLTGTGTTEAFF

clone size: .
V gene: TRBV3-1/TRBV3-2
D gene: .
J gene: TRBJ1-1
CDR3 DNA: TGTGCCAGCAGCCAGGGATTGGGGGGGGCTTTCTTT
CDR3 protein: CASSQGLGGAFF

clone size: .
V gene: TRBV6-2/TRBV6-3
D gene: .
J gene: TRBJ1-6
CDR3 DNA: TGTGCCAGCAGTTACGGGAGGATTAGCTCCTATAATTCACCCCTCCACTTT
CDR3 protein: CASSYGRISSYNSPLHF

clone size: .
V gene: TRBV19
D gene: TRBD1
J gene: TRBJ1-1
CDR3 DNA: TGTGCCAGTAGTACCCACAGGGGCACTGAAGCTTTCTTT
CDR3 protein: CASSTHRGTEAFF

clone size: .
V gene: TRBV19
D gene: TRBD1
J gene: TRBJ1-6
CDR3 DNA: TGTGCCAGTAGTCTAGGTGGGGGGACAGGGTTCTCACCCCTCCACTTT
CDR3 protein: CASSLGGGTGFSPLHF

clone size: .
V gene: TRBV25-1
D gene: TRBD2
J gene: TRBJ2-3
CDR3 DNA: TGTGCCAGCAGTCCCCGGACTAGTCAAGATACGCAGTATTTT
CDR3 protein: CASSPRTSQDTQYF

clone size: .
V gene: TRBV5-1
D gene: .
J gene: TRBJ2-3
CDR3 DNA: TGCGCCAGCAGCCCCGGACAGAGCATAGATACGCAGTATTTT
CDR3 protein: CASSPGQSIDTQYF

clone size: .
V gene: TRBV5-1
D gene: TRBD2
J gene: TRBJ2-5
CDR3 DNA: TGCGCCAGCAGCTTGAGCGGGAGGAACCAAGAGACCCAGTACTTC
CDR3 protein: CASSLSGRNQETQYF

clone size: .
V gene: TRBV7-9
D gene: TRBD2
J gene: TRBJ2-5
CDR3 DNA: TGTGCCAGCAGCCTCTGGGGAAGCGGGGGGCAAGAGACCCAGTACTTC
CDR3 protein: CASSLWGSGGQETQYF

clone size: .
V gene: TRBV7-9
D gene: TRBD2
J gene: TRBJ2-1
CDR3 DNA: TGTGCCAGCAGCTTACTAGCGGGAGCTAATGAGCAGTTCTTC
CDR3 protein: CASSLLAGANEQFF

clone size: .
V gene: TRBV6-5
D gene: TRBD2
J gene: TRBJ2-1
CDR3 DNA: TGTGCCAGCTCACGGATGGGGCGGGGGTACAATGAGCAGTTCTTC
CDR3 protein: CASSRMGRGYNEQFF

clone size: .
V gene: TRBV7-9
D gene: TRBD2
J gene: TRBJ2-2
CDR3 DNA: TGTGCCAGCAGCGCCCGACTAGCGGGGGGGCCCACCGGGGAGCTGTTTTTT
CDR3 protein: CASSARLAGGPTGELFF

clone size: .
V gene: TRBV10-3
D gene: .
J gene: TRBJ2-1
CDR3 DNA: TGTGCCATCAGTGTTCCTAGCGTCCACAATGAGCAGTTCTTC
CDR3 protein: CAISVPSVHNEQFF

clone size: .
V gene: TRBV5-1
D gene: .
J gene: TRBJ1-1
CDR3 DNA: TGCGCCAGCAGCTTCAGGACAGAGAACACTGAAGCTTTCTTT
CDR3 protein: CASSFRTENTEAFF

clone size: .
V gene: TRBV19
D gene: .
J gene: TRBJ1-1
CDR3 DNA: TGTGCCAGTAGTATAGCAGAGAACACTGAAGCTTTCTTT
CDR3 protein: CASSIAENTEAFF

clone size: .
V gene: TRBV30
D gene: TRBD2
J gene: TRBJ2-7
CDR3 DNA: TGTGCCTGGAGTCTAGCGGGGGGGCGAAAACAGTACTTC
CDR3 protein: CAWSLAGGRKQYF

clone size: .
V gene: TRBV25-1
D gene: TRBD2
J gene: TRBJ2-1
CDR3 DNA: TGTGCCAGCAGTGAATTGTCTCGTCGGGGGGGGTCGAATGAGCAGTTCTTC
CDR3 protein: CASSELSRRGGSNEQFF

clone size: .
V gene: TRBV6-5
D gene: TRBD1
J gene: TRBJ1-5
CDR3 DNA: TGTGCCAGCAAGCAGACAGGGGGAGGCAATCAGCCCCAGCATTTT
CDR3 protein: CASKQTGGGNQPQHF

clone size: .
V gene: TRBV6-2/TRBV6-3
D gene: TRBD2
J gene: TRBJ2-3
CDR3 DNA: TGTGCCAGCAGTTTAACACTAGCGGGCTGGGATACGCAGTATTTT
CDR3 protein: CASSLTLAGWDTQYF

clone size: .
V gene: TRBV5-6
D gene: .
J gene: TRBJ2-7
CDR3 DNA: TGTGCCAGCAGCTTCCGAGTTTCAGCGTACGAGCAGTACTTC
CDR3 protein: CASSFRVSAYEQYF

clone size: .
V gene: TRBV4-3
D gene: TRBD1
J gene: TRBJ2-1
CDR3 DNA: TGCGCCAGCAGCCAGTCCAGGGGGCTTGGAAGTGATGAGCAGTTCTTC
CDR3 protein: CASSQSRGLGSDEQFF

clone size: .
V gene: TRBV9
D gene: .
J gene: TRBJ2-5
CDR3 DNA: TGTGCCAGCAGCCGCCAGGGCGCCCAAGAGACCCAGTACTTC
CDR3 protein: CASSRQGAQETQYF

clone size: .
V gene: TRBV11-2
D gene: .
J gene: TRBJ2-3
CDR3 DNA: TGTGCCAGCAGCGGGGGTAGCGGAAGATTCATGGATACGCAGTATTTT
CDR3 protein: CASSGGSGRFMDTQYF

clone size: .
V gene: TRBV29-1
D gene: .
J gene: TRBJ2-2
CDR3 DNA: TGCAGCGTTGAAGGACTAACGACCGGGGAGCTGTTTTTT
CDR3 protein: CSVEGLTTGELFF

clone size: .
V gene: TRBV5-6
D gene: TRBD1
J gene: TRBJ2-7
CDR3 DNA: TGTGCCAGCAGCCCGGGGACAGGGAATTCCTACGAGCAGTACTTC
CDR3 protein: CASSPGTGNSYEQYF

clone size: once
V gene: TRBV30
D gene: TRBD2
J gene: TRBJ2-1
CDR3 DNA: TGTGCCTGGAGTGTAAGGCTAGCGGGAGAGGAGGGGGAGTTCTTC
CDR3 protein: CAWSVRLAGEEGEFF

clone size: .
V gene: TRBV10-1
D gene: TRBD2
J gene: TRBJ2-3
CDR3 DNA: TGCGCCAGCAGCTCAGGACTAGCGGGAGATACAGATACGCAGTATTTT
CDR3 protein: CASSSGLAGDTDTQYF

clone size: .
V gene: TRBV5-6
D gene: TRBD1
J gene: TRBJ2-5
CDR3 DNA: TGTGCCAGCAGAGGGACAGGGGTCCTCCGAGAGACCCAGTACTTC
CDR3 protein: CASRGTGVLRETQYF

clone size: .
V gene: TRBV5-6
D gene: TRBD2
J gene: TRBJ2-7
CDR3 DNA: TGTGCCAGCAGCCAAAACCTAGCGGGACCCTACGAGCAGTACTTC
CDR3 protein: CASSQNLAGPYEQYF

clone size: .
V gene: TRBV6-5
D gene: .
J gene: TRBJ2-7
CDR3 DNA: TGTGCCAGCAGCCGGGAGAGGGACGAGCAGTACTTC
CDR3 protein: CASSRERDEQYF

clone size: .
V gene: TRBV2
D gene: TRBD1
J gene: TRBJ2-5
CDR3 DNA: TGTGCCAGCATGGGAGTTGGACAGGGGCCGATCGAGACCCAGTACTTC
CDR3 protein: CASMGVGQGPIETQYF

clone size: .
V gene: TRBV3-1/TRBV3-2
D gene: .
J gene: TRBJ2-7
CDR3 DNA: TGTGCCAGCAGCCAACTTCCTAGTCAGAGCTACGAGCAGTACTTC
CDR3 protein: CASSQLPSQSYEQYF

clone size: .
V gene: TRBV18
D gene: TRBD1
J gene: TRBJ2-1
CDR3 DNA: TGTGCCAGCTCCCGGGGGACAGGGCAACACAATGAGCAGTTCTTC
CDR3 protein: CASSRGTGQHNEQFF

clone size: .
V gene: TRBV4-1
D gene: TRBD1
J gene: TRBJ1-2
CDR3 DNA: TGCGCCAGCAGCCAACCCAAGAGAACAGGGGGCGATGGCTACACCTTC
CDR3 protein: CASSQPKRTGGDGYTF

clone size: .
V gene: TRBV16
D gene: TRBD1
J gene: TRBJ1-1
CDR3 DNA: TGTGCCAGCAGCCACTACTGGACAGGGAACACTGAAGCTTTCTTT
CDR3 protein: CASSHYWTGNTEAFF

clone size: .
V gene: TRBV25-1
D gene: TRBD2
J gene: TRBJ2-1
CDR3 DNA: TGTGCCAGCACATCTAGCGGGTGGATCCGGAATGAGCAGTTCTTC
CDR3 protein: CASTSSGWIRNEQFF

clone size: .
V gene: TRBV4-3
D gene: TRBD2
J gene: TRBJ2-5
CDR3 DNA: TGCGCCAGCAGCCAAGGGACTAGCGGGTTAGAGACCCAGTACTTC
CDR3 protein: CASSQGTSGLETQYF

clone size: .
V gene: TRBV5-4
D gene: TRBD1
J gene: TRBJ1-1
CDR3 DNA: TGTGCCAGCAGCTTGGCTCGGGACAGGGAGACTTTCTTT
CDR3 protein: CASSLARDRETFF